The 25 T cell receptor beta chains listed next were all sequenced from one sample in a study of shared clonotypes between healthy human individuals. Sequencing was performed with immunoSEQ multiplex PCR; in TCRdb, only in-frame clones are kept and a portion is missing. The repertoire holds roughly 2 million clones, with roughly 94% as singletons. Positively selected for CCR7, the CD45RO-negative cells used as naive CD8 cells excluded terminally differentiated effector memory CD45RA+ cells. The sequencing sample was made of naive CD8+ T cells sorted from blood. The receptor set was obtained from a man aged 18 to 35 in good health.

On this clone itself: Other DNA variants within this sample encode the same CDR3. The gene calls are TRBV7-3 and TRBJ2-5; D may be TRBD1 or TRBD2 (6 bases each). CDR1 is SGHTA and CDR2 is FQGTGA in the germline V gene. The CDR3 has 14 residues. Trimming shortened V by 0 bases and J by 5 bases, and 10 bases separated the two germline ends. The DNA of the CDR3 is TGTGCCAGCAGCTTAACAGGGGGGCTGGAGACCCAGTACTTC. Translated, it gives CASSLTGGLETQYF.

The chain has TRBV6-1 and TRBJ2-7; maybe TRBD2 (6 bases). The CDR3 spans 17 residues. Trimming cost V 4 bases and J 7 bases, with 26 bases left between them. In germline, CDR1 is MNHNS, CDR2 SASEGT. The CDR3 protein is CASSADYFRRTGGEQYF. DNA for the CDR3: TGTGCCAGCAGTGCAGACTATTTTAGGCGTACTGGGGGGGAGCAGTACTTC.

This chain connects TRBV7-9 to TRBJ2-7; no definite D call. V lost 5 bases to trimming and J lost 5 bases, with 16 bases between them. CDR1 is SEHNR and CDR2 is FQNEAQ in the germline V gene (reference sequence). The CDR3 contains 14 residues. CDR3 in DNA: TGTGCCAGCAGCCCCAGCGCCAGTCACCACGAGCAGTACTTC. It yields the protein CASSPSASHHEQYF.

The chain recombines TRBV10-3 with TRBJ2-1; 11 nucleotides line up with TRBD1. The CDR3 runs to 16 residues. The germline V gene encodes CDR1 ENHRY and CDR2 SYGVKD. With 0 bases clipped from V and 7 bases from J, the junction kept 5 bases outside the gene matches. CDR3 sequence: CAISESGTGGANEQFF. The DNA for the CDR3 is TGTGCCATCAGTGAGTCTGGGACAGGGGGTGCAAATGAGCAGTTCTTC.

This clone is a singleton in its sample. The chain recombines TRBV27 with TRBJ2-1; D is uncertain. This CDR3 is 14 amino acids long. With 5 bases removed from V and 8 bases from J, the gap between germline ends came to 16 bases. Germline lookup yields CDR1 MNHEY and CDR2 SMNVEV (reference sequence). The CDR3 coding sequence is TGTGCCAGCAGTCCGGGCCTACTCGACCATGAGCAGTTCTTC. This gives the protein CASSPGLLDHEQFF.

DNA for the CDR3: TGTGCCAGCAGCCCCGACACCCAAACGGAGAAGTACTTC. It codes for CASSPDTQTEKYF. V usage is TRBV7-9 and J usage is TRBJ2-7; D unclear. Germline V gives CDR1 SEHNR, CDR2 FQNEAQ (reference sequence). Trimming left V 5 bases short and J 11 bases short, with 19 bases between. The CDR3 runs 13 residues.

This chain links TRBV10-3 with TRBJ1-1; D is perhaps TRBD1 (5 bases). Trimming shortened V by 0 bases and J by 5 bases, and 13 bases separated the two germline ends. Germline CDR1 reads ENHRY; CDR2 reads SYGVKD. The CDR3 is made up of 15 amino acids. DNA of the CDR3: TGTGCCATCAGTGAGTCGGGGGGTTGGGAAACTGAAGCTTTCTTT. Residues: CAISESGGWETEAFF.

The chain employs TRBV13 and TRBJ2-2; perhaps TRBD1 as D (5 bases). CDR1 and CDR2 (germline): PRHDT, FYEKMQ (reference sequence). The V and J ends lost 7 bases and 0 bases respectively, with 15 bases between them. The CDR3 is 16 amino acids. The CDR3, as DNA: TGTGCCAGCACCCAGGGCCACCTGCCGAACACCGGGGAGCTGTTTTTT. Translated, it gives CASTQGHLPNTGELFF.

This clone came up once. This same CDR3 is encoded by further DNA sequences in the sample. J is TRBJ1-1 and V is TRBV6-5; D gene uncertain. V lost 2 bases and J 4 bases, leaving 11 bases between the germline ends. The CDR3 is 14 amino acids. Germline CDR1 and CDR2: MNHEY and SVGAGI. This CDR3 is CASSYEGGVTEAFF. The CDR3 nucleotides read TGTGCCAGCAGTTACGAAGGTGGGGTCACTGAAGCTTTCTTT.

The V and J genes are TRBV7-2 and TRBJ1-2; no clear D gene. V lost 1 base and J 3 bases, leaving 9 bases between the germline ends. The CDR3 sequence is 14 residues long. Per germline, CDR1 SGHTA and CDR2 FQGNSA. The CDR3, as DNA: TGTGCCAGCAGCTTAGGGATGGGTGACTATGGCTACACCTTC. Residues: CASSLGMGDYGYTF.

The chain recombines TRBV13 with TRBJ2-3; D gene uncertain. Germline CDR1 is PRHDT and CDR2 is FYEKMQ (reference sequence). The CDR3 length is 15 residues. Trimming took off 1 base at V and 0 bases at J, with 8 bases between the two ends. The CDR3 here is CASSLVLSSTDTQYF. In nucleotides, the CDR3 is TGTGCCAGCAGCTTAGTTCTGTCTAGCACAGATACGCAGTATTTT. Filled out from reference TRBV13 and TRBJ2-3, the complete variable domain reads AAGVIQSPRHLIKEKRETATLKCYPIPRHDTVYWYQQGPGQDPQFLISFYEKMQSDKGSIPDRFSAQQFSDYHSELNMSSLELGDSALYFCASSLVLSSTDTQYFGPGTRLTVL.

The rearrangement joins TRBV7-9 to TRBJ1-3; D is unresolved. Trimming stripped 4 bases from V and 7 bases from J, with 17 bases between. This CDR3 comprises 15 residues. CDR1 is SEHNR and CDR2 is FQNEAQ in the germline V gene (reference sequence). CDR3 sequence (DNA): TGTGCCAGCAGCTCGGAGCCAAATACCGAGAACACCATATATTTT. It encodes CASSSEPNTENTIYF.

The chain combines TRBV28 with TRBJ2-7, with 8 bases matching TRBD1. CDR3 length: 16 residues. Trimming removed 2 bases from V and 2 bases from J; junction bases left unmatched: 8. Germline loops: CDR1 MDHEN, CDR2 SYDVKM. The CDR3, as DNA: TGTGCCAGCAGTTTACCACGGGACAGGTTCCCCTACGAGCAGTACTTC. The encoded protein is CASSLPRDRFPYEQYF.

Details on this clone: This sample includes further DNA sequences coding for the same CDR3. The rearrangement joins TRBV5-6 to TRBJ2-7; 10 bases are shared with TRBD2. Germline V CDR1 and CDR2: SGHDT, YYEEEE. The CDR3 is 14 amino acids. V gave up 4 bases and J gave up 4 bases; unmatched junction bases: 5. CDR3 sequence: CASSLGLANYEQYF. The CDR3 coding sequence is TGTGCCAGCAGCCTGGGACTAGCGAATTACGAGCAGTACTTC.

On this clone itself: The sample holds other DNA sequences that translate to the same CDR3. The rearrangement links TRBV28 to TRBJ2-2; D possibly uses TRBD1 or TRBD2 (5 bases each). CDR3 length: 14 amino acids. The germline V gene encodes CDR1 MDHEN and CDR2 SYDVKM. The V end was cut by 2 bases, the J end by 3 bases, with 7 bases between. The CDR3 spells CASSLQGHTGELFF. CDR3 in DNA: TGTGCCAGCAGTTTACAGGGACACACCGGGGAGCTGTTTTTT.

CDR3 sequence (DNA): TGTGCCAGCAGCGAGGGGACTACCGCTTCAAATGAGCAGTTCTTC. This encodes CASSEGTTASNEQFF. The chain carries TRBV9 and TRBJ2-1, with 7 bases matching TRBD2. The V gene's germline CDR1 is SGDLS and CDR2 YYNGEE. The ends lost 3 bases at V and 7 bases at J; junction bases unmatched: 10. This CDR3 is 15 amino acids long.

J is TRBJ2-2 and V is TRBV19; D remains unclear. CDR1 is LNHDA and CDR2 is SQIVND in the germline V gene (reference sequence). The CDR3 is 16 residues long. V was clipped by 7 bases and J by 5 bases, with 20 bases between them. The CDR3 region has the DNA TGTGCCAGTACCCTCTCGAGGCAGTCAAGGACCGGGGAGCTGTTTTTT. Its translation is CASTLSRQSRTGELFF.

Worth noting for this clone: An end of the junction differs from the germline gene, which may be a read error. The V and J genes are TRBV14 and TRBJ2-7, with D hard to call. This CDR3 comprises 9 residues. The germline gives CDR1 SGHDN, CDR2 FVKESK. This chain's CDR3 is CASSSWTEF. CDR3 sequence (DNA): TGTGCCAGCAGCTCGTGGACGGAATTC.

The V and J genes are TRBV2 and TRBJ2-3; TRBD2 is a possible D gene (6 bases). Germline V CDR1 and CDR2: SNHLY, FYNNEI. The ends were cut back, 8 bases at V and 0 bases at J, with 15 bases in the middle. The CDR3 length is 15 residues. Here the CDR3 DNA reads TGTGCCAGCGGAGGGACCGCCTCTAGCACAGATACGCAGTATTTT. Translated: CASGGTASSTDTQYF.

V is TRBV27 and J is TRBJ2-1, with TRBD1 identical over 7 bases. This CDR3 spans 15 amino acids. CDR1 is MNHEY, CDR2 SMNVEV, per germline (reference sequence). J gave up 4 bases and V 5 bases, and 8 bases lay outside the gene matches. The CDR3 region is CASSPLTGKYNEQFF. The CDR3 DNA is TGTGCCAGCAGTCCTCTGACAGGGAAGTACAATGAGCAGTTCTTC.

The gene calls are TRBV5-4 and TRBJ2-1; no definite D call. Germline lookup yields CDR1 SGHNT and CDR2 YYREEE (reference sequence). The CDR3 loop spans 12 amino acids. V was trimmed by 2 bases and J by 6 bases, leaving 6 bases between them. As DNA, the CDR3 is TGTGCCAGCAGCTTTAGTCCCAATGAGCAGTTCTTC. As protein: CASSFSPNEQFF.

This chain uses TRBV7-9 with TRBJ1-1, with D possibly being TRBD1 (6 bases). Germline V lookup: CDR1 SEHNR, CDR2 FQNEAQ (reference sequence). The CDR3 consists of 14 residues. V lost 1 base and J lost 4, with 10 bases in between. The CDR3 protein is CASSLGQAGTEAFF. The CDR3 region has the DNA TGTGCCAGCAGCTTAGGACAGGCGGGCACTGAAGCTTTCTTT.

The chain joins TRBV5-6 to TRBJ2-7; TRBD2 agrees at 7 bases. This CDR3 spans 15 amino acids. The ends lost 4 bases at V and 9 bases at J; junction bases unmatched: 16. The germline V gene encodes CDR1 SGHDT and CDR2 YYEEEE. DNA for the CDR3: TGTGCCAGCAGCCCCGAGGCGGGAGTTTCCCAGGGGCAGTACTTC. It codes for CASSPEAGVSQGQYF.

The chain recombines TRBV7-2 with TRBJ2-1; TRBD2 aligns across 10 bases. Germline loops: CDR1 SGHTA, CDR2 FQGNSA. The trim removed 2 bases at V and 7 bases at J, leaving 5 bases unmatched. This CDR3 contains 15 residues. CDR3: CASSLIERGGNEQFF. The CDR3 bases are TGTGCCAGCAGCTTAATCGAGCGGGGGGGGAATGAGCAGTTCTTC.

The rearrangement links TRBV7-8 to TRBJ1-2; 9 nucleotides agree with TRBD1. This CDR3 is built from 15 residues. Germline V gives CDR1 SGHVS, CDR2 FQNEAQ. Trimming took 2 bases from V and 4 from J; bases not matched to a gene: 5. CDR3 sequence reads: CASSLMLQGAYGYTF. DNA of the CDR3: TGTGCCAGCAGCTTAATGCTACAGGGGGCCTATGGCTACACCTTC.